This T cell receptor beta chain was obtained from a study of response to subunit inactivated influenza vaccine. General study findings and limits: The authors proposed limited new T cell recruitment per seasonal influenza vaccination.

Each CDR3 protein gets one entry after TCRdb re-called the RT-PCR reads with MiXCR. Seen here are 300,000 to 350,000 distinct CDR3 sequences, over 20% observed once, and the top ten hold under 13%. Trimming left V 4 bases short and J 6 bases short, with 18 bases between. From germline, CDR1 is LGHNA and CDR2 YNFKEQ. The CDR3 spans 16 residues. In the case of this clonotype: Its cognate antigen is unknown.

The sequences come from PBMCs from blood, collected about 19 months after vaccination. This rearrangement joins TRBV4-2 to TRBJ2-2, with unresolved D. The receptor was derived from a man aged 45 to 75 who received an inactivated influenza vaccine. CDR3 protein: CASSPRAQNMAGELFF. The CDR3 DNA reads TGTGCCAGCAGCCCCCGGGCACAGAACATGGCCGGGGAGCTGTTTTTT.